The clone carrying this T cell receptor (beta chain) showed up just once. What it binds is unknown. Both 60 Vbeta primers and 13 Jbeta primers went into the PCR. Produced via immunoSEQ multiplex PCR; TCRdb's table is partial and in-frame only. The data contain approximately 90,000 clones, about 74% of them singletons. This sample is part of a study of cytomegalovirus exposure and HLA in healthy donors. Study conclusions and caveats: Researchers reported from a later analysis that most CMV-associated TCR beta chains appeared HLA-restricted. Reports described diagnosis of cytomegalovirus status by the classifier as highly specific and sensitive.

While unrecorded immune exposures were likely, the donors were nominally healthy when sampled. The CDR3 consists of 14 residues. Per the germline V gene, CDR1 is MGHDK and CDR2 is SYGVNS. Trimming removed 6 bases at V and 4 bases at J, with 13 bases between. The chain has TRBV25-1 and TRBJ1-5, with a possible D match to TRBD1 (6 bases). Sequences were obtained from PBMCs. The receptor's source is a man in his forties in good health and CMV-seronegative. CDR3 coding DNA: TGTGCCAGCAGGGAGGGAGGGGGAAATCAGCCCCAGCATTTT. It codes for CASREGGGNQPQHF.